A selection of T cell receptor beta chains follows, all from one sample in a study of regulatory T cells in long-lasting Graves disease. TCRdb itself ran the multiplex PCR reads through MiXCR, one entry per CDR3 protein. The repertoire holds about 660,000 distinct CDR3 sequences, with 30% as singletons. The sequences come from peripheral blood mononuclear cells (PBMCs), collected when the disease was refractory, from a patient treated with antithyroid drugs. Receptors originate from a female donor with Graves disease. Each CDR3 is given with its conserved first and last residue. D genes are given only for firm matches. Clone size appears in some rows only: once, few, many, or a class for an expanded clone.

>NA|NA|TRBV29-1|TRBJ1-2|13
CSVEAVKTYGYTF
TGCAGCGTTGAAGCCGTAAAGACCTATGGCTACACCTTC
>NA|NA|TRBV6-1|TRBJ1-3|16
CASSTQDGISGNTIYF
TGTGCCAGCAGTACCCAGGACGGTATCTCTGGAAACACCATATATTTT
>few|NA|TRBV2|TRBJ1-6|13
CASSYDRNSPLHF
TGTGCCAGCAGTTACGACAGGAATTCACCCCTCCACTTT
>NA|NA|TRBV9|TRBJ1-2|13
CASSVEGMGGYTF
TGTGCCAGCAGCGTTGAGGGTATGGGAGGCTACACCTTC
>few|NA|TRBV20-1|TRBJ1-1|11
CSASQPTEAFF
TGCAGTGCTAGTCAGCCCACTGAAGCTTTCTTT
>NA|NA|TRBV20-1|TRBJ2-7|15
CSARDLRGDNYEQYF
TGCAGTGCTAGAGATCTCAGGGGGGATAACTACGAGCAGTACTTC
>few|NA|TRBV6-1|TRBJ2-7|15
CASSVRLGSRYEQYF
TGTGCCAGCAGTGTCCGTTTGGGCTCTCGGTACGAGCAGTACTTC
>NA|NA|TRBV20-1|TRBJ1-1|13
CSATIDDYTEAFF
TGCAGTGCTACAATTGACGATTACACTGAAGCTTTCTTT
>once|NA|TRBV10-3|TRBJ1-5|17
CAISESSRSGSNQPQHF
TGTGCCATCAGTGAGTCTAGCAGGTCCGGGAGCAATCAGCCCCAGCATTTT
>NA|TRBD2|TRBV19|TRBJ2-1|16
CASSPRWRGGNNEQFF
TGTGCCAGTAGTCCCCGCTGGCGCGGGGGGAACAATGAGCAGTTCTTC
>NA|NA|TRBV20-1|TRBJ1-2|13
CSAREEGPYGYTF
TGCAGTGCTAGAGAAGAGGGACCGTATGGCTACACCTTC
>few|NA|TRBV19|TRBJ1-2|19
CASSIGLGTFETQFYGYTF
TGTGCCAGTAGTATAGGTCTCGGGACATTCGAGACTCAGTTCTATGGCTACACCTTC
>NA|TRBD1|TRBV28|TRBJ2-2|15
CASRTGGAGTGELFF
TGTGCCAGCAGGACAGGGGGCGCTGGGACCGGGGAGCTGTTTTTT
>many|TRBD1|TRBV2|TRBJ2-7|13
CASTVRQGVEQYF
TGTGCCAGCACCGTACGACAGGGTGTCGAGCAGTACTTC
>once|TRBD1|TRBV5-5|TRBJ2-2|16
CASSLRQGAYTGELFF
TGTGCCAGCAGCTTACGACAGGGGGCTTACACCGGGGAGCTGTTTTTT
>few|TRBD1|TRBV11-3|TRBJ1-1|13
CASSLQQGLEAFF
TGTGCCAGCAGCCTCCAACAGGGGCTTGAAGCTTTCTTT
>NA|TRBD1|TRBV27|TRBJ2-6|18
CASSARDSDHSGANVLTF
TGTGCCAGCAGTGCCCGGGACAGCGACCACTCTGGGGCCAACGTCCTGACTTTC
>many|NA|TRBV6-1|TRBJ1-2|15
CASSEAAQPNYGYTF
TGTGCCAGCAGTGAAGCGGCGCAGCCTAACTATGGCTACACCTTC
>many|TRBD2|TRBV6-1|TRBJ2-7|14
CASALAGGPYEQYF
TGTGCCAGCGCCCTCGCGGGAGGACCCTACGAGCAGTACTTC
>few|NA|TRBV9|TRBJ1-2|13
CASSVEGDAGYTF
TGTGCCAGCAGCGTGGAGGGGGACGCTGGCTACACCTTC
>NA|NA|TRBV28|TRBJ1-5|17
CASSLGRAGTFNQPQHF
TGTGCCAGCAGTTTAGGTAGGGCAGGTACATTCAATCAGCCCCAGCATTTT
>NA|NA|TRBV27|TRBJ2-7|20
CASSLSSGIGLNNRIYEQYF
TGTGCCAGCAGTTTATCCTCCGGGATAGGACTCAACAACCGAATCTACGAGCAGTACTTC
>few|TRBD2|TRBV20-1|TRBJ2-5|15
CSASLPSGRFGTQYF
TGCAGTGCTAGCCTCCCTAGCGGGAGGTTCGGGACCCAGTACTTC
>few|TRBD2|TRBV4-2|TRBJ2-2|15
CASSQDRLAGGELFF
TGTGCCAGCAGCCAAGATAGACTAGCAGGCGGGGAGCTGTTTTTT
>many|NA|TRBV6-1|TRBJ1-6|17
CASSERGSGWGNSPLHF
TGTGCCAGCAGTGAACGGGGGTCCGGCTGGGGAAATTCACCCCTCCACTTT
>few|TRBD1|TRBV6-1|TRBJ1-5|15
CASSLDRVGNQPQHF
TGTGCCAGCAGCCTTGACAGGGTTGGCAATCAGCCCCAGCATTTT
>many|TRBD1|TRBV2|TRBJ1-1|14
CASAYLRGASEAFF
TGTGCCAGCGCCTACCTCAGGGGGGCCAGTGAAGCTTTCTTT
>NA|NA|TRBV6-1|TRBJ1-1|13
CASREDRHTEAFF
TGTGCCAGCAGGGAGGACAGACACACTGAAGCTTTCTTT
>NA|TRBD2|TRBV6-1|TRBJ2-5|14
CASSGLAGTETQYF
TGTGCCAGCAGTGGACTAGCGGGAACAGAGACCCAGTACTTC
>few|TRBD1|TRBV20-1|TRBJ1-1|11
CSATRGKKAFF
TGCAGTGCTACCAGGGGGAAGAAAGCTTTCTTT
>few|NA|TRBV12-3/TRBV12-4|TRBJ1-3|13
CASSLSLGNTIYF
TGTGCCAGCAGCCTTAGCCTTGGAAACACCATATATTTT
>many|NA|TRBV6-1|TRBJ2-7|12
CASNPSIDEQYF
TGTGCCAGCAATCCTTCCATCGACGAGCAGTACTTC